This TCR beta chain emerged from a study of response to subunit inactivated influenza vaccine. Study outcomes and limitations: Seasonal influenza vaccination, on each occasion, was suggested by the authors to recruit few new T cells.

Looked up from germline, CDR1 is SGHTA and CDR2 is FQGNSA. V was pared by 4 bases and J by 13 bases, with 7 bases of the junction left unmatched. There are 13 residues in the CDR3. This clonotype has more than one count but fewer than ten. Its antigen is not identified. TCRdb reprocessed the RT-PCR reads via MiXCR and lists one record per CDR3 protein. The sample lists some 570,000 distinct CDR3 sequences, around 11% occurring once. The sample was also linked to a second study, of T cells expressing NK-cell markers. Per that paper: The authors generated TCR beta cDNA through 5'RACE template switching with UMIs. It was sorted CD3+CD56+NKG2C+, CD3+CD56+NKG2C- and CD3+CD56-NKG2C+ T cells that supplied the TCR beta repertoires. For about six donors, the dominant NKG2C+ clonotypes made up about 1.0-8% of their CD8+ T cells. One observes that, in several donors, these clonotypes were also the leading ones within the CD3+CD56-NKG2C+ fraction.

V gene TRBV7-2 combines with J gene TRBJ2-3, with 11 positions matching TRBD2. This receptor was identified in a man in his fifties or sixties who received an inactivated influenza vaccine. This specimen was PBMCs from blood, taken on the day of vaccination. In DNA form, the CDR3 reads TGTGCCAGCAGCTCTATAGCGGGAGGGCCGGAGTATTTT. Translated: CASSSIAGGPEYF.